This is a list of T cell receptor beta chains from one sample in a study of cytotoxic CD8 clonotypes in ibrutinib-treated CLL. Sequencing used immunoSEQ multiplex PCR; TCRdb keeps in-frame clones, though not all of them. Of about 130,000 clones in the sample, approximately 81% were seen once. The sequences come from PBMCs, collected after 24 months of ibrutinib treatment. These receptors were taken from a human donor with chronic lymphocytic leukemia. CDR3s include the opening cysteine and the closing phenylalanine or tryptophan. Fields, in order: V gene, J gene, CDR3 protein.

V: TRBV5-1; J: TRBJ1-1; CDR3: CASSLGLEAFF
V: TRBV6-6; J: TRBJ2-7; CDR3: CASSYSRAVYEQYF
V: TRBV7-3; J: TRBJ2-3; CDR3: CASSLRTLTTASTDTQYF
V: TRBV9; J: TRBJ2-1; CDR3: CASSAGSSGGRNEQFF
V: TRBV28; J: TRBJ1-5; CDR3: CASSLGGGAQPQHF
V: TRBV6-5; J: TRBJ1-2; CDR3: CASGNRAGGYTF
V: TRBV10-2; J: TRBJ2-2; CDR3: CASTDRGTGELFF
V: TRBV14; J: TRBJ1-1; CDR3: CASSQDLARATEAFF
V: TRBV11-2; J: TRBJ2-7; CDR3: CASSLGTLSSYEQYF
V: TRBV2; J: TRBJ2-1; CDR3: CASNHENSQGEQFF
V: TRBV18; J: TRBJ1-1; CDR3: CASSPSGTGGTEAFF
V: TRBV18; J: TRBJ2-7; CDR3: CASSPLITSDSYEQYF
V: TRBV28; J: TRBJ2-6; CDR3: CASSFGQGMSGANVLTF
V: TRBV5-1; J: TRBJ2-3; CDR3: CASSLDREWDTQYF
V: TRBV7-2; J: TRBJ2-3; CDR3: CASSLATGGTSTDTQYF
V: TRBV5-8; J: TRBJ1-1; CDR3: CASSLQGGTEAFF
V: TRBV6-6; J: TRBJ1-5; CDR3: CASRGLGQSNQPQHF
V: TRBV5-1; J: TRBJ2-7; CDR3: CASSFGSGGAPGTYEQYF
V: TRBV6-5; J: TRBJ1-2; CDR3: CASTWTDNYGYTF
V: TRBV7-9; J: TRBJ1-3; CDR3: CASSQALFSGNTIYF
V: TRBV30; J: TRBJ1-6; CDR3: CAWSAGGNSPLHF
V: TRBV2; J: TRBJ1-2; CDR3: CASSEVQGGFDGYTF
V: TRBV6-5; J: TRBJ2-6; CDR3: CASRTGANVLTF
V: TRBV5-4; J: TRBJ2-6; CDR3: CASSLGTERSGANVLTF
V: TRBV12-5; J: TRBJ2-2; CDR3: CASGLGNTGELFF
V: TRBV4-2; J: TRBJ2-6; CDR3: CASSQEGWASGANVLTF
V: TRBV5-4; J: TRBJ1-2; CDR3: CASSLEGTGVYGYTF
V: TRBV9; J: TRBJ1-6; CDR3: CASSVDEGMDSPLHF
V: TRBV18; J: TRBJ2-7; CDR3: CASSPQSSTTEQYF
V: TRBV4-2; J: NA; CDR3: CASSQGSYEQYF
V: TRBV7-6; J: TRBJ2-2; CDR3: CASSFGSGGNTGELFF
V: TRBV6-5; J: TRBJ2-1; CDR3: CASSYSGGPGNEQFF
V: TRBV19; J: TRBJ2-1; CDR3: CASSIAAGGSYNEQFF